This T cell receptor (beta chain) was sequenced in a study of blood T cell repertoires in COVID-19. Sequencing was performed with immunoSEQ multiplex PCR; in TCRdb, only in-frame clones are kept and a portion is missing. The data hold fewer than 250,000 clones, with about 86% observed a single time. This clone has a single count. Germline CDR1 is MNHEY and CDR2 is SMNVEV (reference sequence). CDR3 size: 14 residues. V lost 6 bases and J 7 bases, leaving 17 bases between the germline ends. The genes are TRBV27 and TRBJ2-3; D gene ambiguous. Material: PBMCs or T cells enriched from blood (not recorded which). This TCR was sampled from a woman in her fifties or sixties with acute COVID-19. CDR3 sequence reads: CASSPPPHTYTQYF. The CDR3 DNA reads as TGTGCCAGCAGCCCACCCCCACACACGTATACGCAGTATTTT.